This T cell receptor beta chain was recorded in a study of T cells in Graves' hyperthyroidism and ophthalmopathy. Study context: Before treatment of any kind, peripheral blood was taken at initial diagnosis.

The diagnoses drew upon clinical symptoms, serum thyroxine and TRAb, thyroid ultrasound and orbital computed tomography. An approximately 9.8 ml volume of fresh peripheral blood provided the PBMCs. Relative to its sample, this clonotype is medium-sized. What it binds is unknown. General study findings and limits: Most expanded thyroid clonotypes above 0.001 recurred in blood.

Authors of the study amplified TCR beta CDR3 regions from RNA transcripts. Using the HTBI primer set, a first-round RT-PCR was run on the TCR CDR3. TCRdb analysed the multiplex PCR reads with MiXCR anew, one entry per CDR3 protein. The repertoire includes 500,000 to 600,000 distinct CDR3 sequences, around 20% of them detected once, and around 50% sits in the top ten. This receptor was identified in a man aged 40-50 years with Graves' ophthalmopathy. Sequencing was done on a sample of blood.

The CDR3 DNA reads TGTGCCAGCAGTTTAGAGATGCCCGCTGAAGCTTTCTTT. Amino acids: CASSLEMPAEAFF. The chain recombines TRBV12-3 or TRBV12-4 with TRBJ1-1, with no clear D. The germline V and J ends were trimmed by 1 base and 6 bases, with 9 bases remaining between them. The CDR3 runs to 13 residues.